Listed here are 24 T cell receptor beta chains from one sample, sequenced in a study of T cells in Graves' hyperthyroidism and ophthalmopathy. The CDR3 regions of TCR beta were amplified from RNA transcripts. The HTBI set primed first-round TCR CDR3 RT-PCR. TCRdb ran MiXCR on the multiplex PCR reads and lists one entry per CDR3 protein. The profile covers around 600,000 distinct CDR3 sequences, with roughly 14% appearing a single time and 9.5% to 15% taken by the ten largest. Sequencing input: blood. Receptors were obtained from a woman between 45 and 65 years old with Graves' ophthalmopathy.

This clonotype was detected ten times or more. The chain couples TRBV20-1 to TRBJ2-7, with D perhaps matching TRBD1 (6 bases). Germline V gene sequence: CDR1 DFQATT, CDR2 SNEGSKA (reference sequence). This CDR3 region has 12 residues. Trimming took off 4 bases at V and 4 bases at J, with 11 bases between the two ends. In DNA, the CDR3 is TGCAGTGCTACTGAACAGGGATACGAGCAGTACTTC. It is translated as CSATEQGYEQYF.

This clonotype has just a few counts. The rearrangement links TRBV7-2 to TRBJ1-5; 8 bases fit TRBD1. The CDR3 is 16 amino acids. Germline CDR1 and CDR2: SGHTA and FQGNSA. With V trimmed by 2 bases and J by 1 base, 4 bases remained unmatched. The CDR3 spells CASSLSGGQSNQPQHF. CDR3 coding DNA: TGTGCCAGCAGCTTATCAGGGGGCCAAAGCAATCAGCCCCAGCATTTT. The full variable domain, completed using reference TRBV7-2 and TRBJ1-5, is GAGVSQSPSNKVTEKGKDVELRCDPISGHTALYWYRQSLGQGLEFLIYFQGNSAPDKSGLPSDRFSAERTGGSVSTLTIQRTQQEDSAVYLCASSLSGGQSNQPQHFGDGTRLSIL.

In this sample, this clonotype turned up many times. CDR3 sequence (DNA): TGTGCCAGCGCGACTAGCCCGACGGCCGGTGAGCAGTTCTTC. As protein: CASATSPTAGEQFF. This sequence joins TRBV7-3 and TRBJ2-1; 7 bases are shared with TRBD2. The CDR3 has 14 amino acids. After removal of 8 bases from V and 9 bases from J, the junction contained 13 bases not matched to a gene. Germline CDR1 SGHTA, CDR2 FQGTGA.

J is TRBJ2-2 and V is TRBV9; 7 bases agree with TRBD2. Germline V gives CDR1 SGDLS, CDR2 YYNGEE. This CDR3 has 17 residues. Germline trimming cut 0 bases from V and 1 base from J; bases unmatched to any gene: 6. CDR3 amino acids: CASSVEGTTWNTGELFF. CDR3 sequence (DNA): TGTGCCAGCAGCGTAGAAGGGACTACCTGGAACACCGGGGAGCTGTTTTTT. Using reference TRBV9 and TRBJ2-2 for the parts outside the CDR3, the full variable domain is DSGVTQTPKHLITATGQRVTLRCSPRSGDLSVYWYQQSLDQGLQFLIQYYNGEERAKGNILERFSAQQFPDLHSELNLSSLELGDSALYFCASSVEGTTWNTGELFFGEGSRLTVL.

This clonotype was counted at least ten times. The chain links TRBV28 to TRBJ2-3, with D unresolved. Trimming cost V 3 bases and J 2 bases, with 3 bases left between them. The germline gives CDR1 MDHEN, CDR2 SYDVKM. The CDR3 extends over 12 amino acids. The CDR3 loop is CASSLTTDTQYF. The CDR3 bases are TGTGCCAGCAGTTTGACCACAGATACGCAGTATTTT.

This clonotype has a count of ten or more. The chain recombines TRBV15 with TRBJ2-1; 9 nucleotides agree with TRBD2. The V segment lost 3 bases and the J segment 8 bases; nucleotides outside the gene matches: 5. Germline V gene data show CDR1 as LNHNV and CDR2 as YYDKDF (reference sequence). CDR3 length: 14 amino acids. In nucleotides, the CDR3 is TGTGCCACCAGCAGGACTAGCGGTTTCTATGAGCAGTTCTTC. Protein product: CATSRTSGFYEQFF.

This chain uses TRBV18 with TRBJ2-1; 8 bases agree with TRBD2. V shed 6 bases and J 5 bases; nucleotides not matched to a gene: 21. This CDR3 has 19 amino acids. Germline V gene sequence: CDR1 KGHSH, CDR2 LQKENI. The chain's CDR3 is CASSLGLRGSGSGDNEQFF. The CDR3 DNA reads TGTGCCAGCTCCCTTGGGCTACGGGGGAGCGGGAGTGGTGACAATGAGCAGTTCTTC.

V gene TRBV7-3 combines with J gene TRBJ2-5; unclear D gene. The CDR3 has 13 residues. V lost 5 bases and J 5 bases, leaving 12 bases between the germline ends. Germline CDR1 SGHTA, CDR2 FQGTGA. The CDR3 sequence: CASSRSNGETQYF. For the CDR3, the DNA is TGTGCCAGCAGCCGCAGTAATGGTGAGACCCAGTACTTC. The variable domain in full, with the rest retrieved from reference TRBV7-3 and TRBJ2-5, is GAGVSQTPSNKVTEKGKYVELRCDPISGHTALYWYRQSLGQGPEFLIYFQGTGAADDSGLPNDRFFAVRPEGSVSTLKIQRTERGDSAVYLCASSRSNGETQYFGPGTRLLVL.

This clonotype showed up just a few times. The V gene is TRBV5-1, the J gene TRBJ2-7; 7 positions match TRBD1. The germline gives CDR1 SGHRS, CDR2 YFSETQ. The junction had 7 bases not matched to a gene; V was cut back by 2 bases and J by 2 bases. The CDR3 is 15 amino acids. The CDR3 here is CASSLATGLAYEQYF. CDR3 DNA: TGCGCCAGCAGCTTAGCGACAGGGCTCGCCTACGAGCAGTACTTC.

The chain has TRBV18 and TRBJ2-2; 7 bases agree with TRBD2. Trimming cost V 3 bases and J 3 bases; bases outside gene matches: 1. The CDR3 is made up of 14 amino acids. Germline CDR1 is KGHSH and CDR2 is LQKENI. The CDR3, as DNA: TGTGCCAGCTCACCCCTAGCGGACACCGGGGAGCTGTTTTTT. Translated, it gives CASSPLADTGELFF. Full variable domain (rest looked up from reference TRBV18 and TRBJ2-2): NAGVMQNPRHLVRRRGQEARLRCSPMKGHSHVYWYRQLPEEGLKFMVYLQKENIIDESGMPKERFSAEFPKEGPSILRIQQVVRGDSAAYFCASSPLADTGELFFGEGSRLTVL.

This clonotype was seen many times. The chain links TRBV20-1 to TRBJ2-3; D possibly corresponds to TRBD1 (7 bases). Trimming removed 0 bases at V and 5 bases at J, with 12 bases between. Germline CDR1 reads DFQATT; CDR2 reads SNEGSKA (reference sequence). The CDR3 sequence is 14 residues long. Here the CDR3 reads CSAREGTAGDTQYF. The CDR3 nucleotides are TGCAGTGCTAGAGAGGGGACAGCGGGAGATACGCAGTATTTT.

This clonotype was recorded at least ten times. The chain links TRBV28 to TRBJ2-6; the D gene is possibly TRBD1 (6 bases). CDR1 is MDHEN, CDR2 SYDVKM, per germline. V lost 6 bases and J lost 0, with 12 bases in between. The CDR3 sequence is 16 residues long. CDR3 sequence reads: CASRVLQGSGANVLTF. CDR3 coding DNA: TGTGCCAGCAGGGTCTTACAGGGCTCTGGGGCCAACGTCCTGACTTTC.

This clonotype came up a few times. This sequence joins TRBV29-1 and TRBJ2-3; 10 nucleotides match TRBD1. With 7 bases clipped from V and 3 bases from J, the junction kept 7 bases outside the gene matches. The CDR3 contains 14 residues. Germline lookup yields CDR1 SQVTM and CDR2 ANQGSEA. CDR3 DNA: TGCAGCGCTACGACGGGACAGGGGACAGATACGCAGTATTTT. Its protein product is CSATTGQGTDTQYF.

A note on this clonotype: The junction departs from the called germline gene at one end, perhaps through a read error. The V call is TRBV12-3 or TRBV12-4, the J call TRBJ1-5; 8 nucleotides align to TRBD1. The CDR3 is made up of 14 amino acids. The CDR3 region is CVSSSTGVGQPQHF. The CDR3 DNA sequence: TGTGTCAGCAGTTCGACAGGGGTGGGGCAGCCCCAGCATTTT.

The sample holds many counts of this clonotype. V gene TRBV5-1 combines with J gene TRBJ2-2, with D perhaps TRBD1 or TRBD2 (5 bases each). CDR3 size: 15 residues. Germline assignment: CDR1 SGHRS and CDR2 YFSETQ. V shed 4 bases and J shed 1 base, with 11 bases lying between them. The CDR3 nucleotides read TGCGCCAGCAGCCCCGGGACGGGGAACACCGGGGAGCTGTTTTTT. Encoded protein: CASSPGTGNTGELFF.

This clonotype has just a few counts. V gene TRBV28 combines with J gene TRBJ2-5; TRBD2 matches at 7 bases. The length of the CDR3 is 16 residues. Germline trimming cut 4 bases from V and 0 bases from J; bases unmatched to any gene: 8. In germline, CDR1 is MDHEN, CDR2 SYDVKM. The CDR3 region is CASSSRGVPYQETQYF. For the CDR3, the DNA is TGTGCCAGCAGTTCCCGGGGGGTCCCGTACCAAGAGACCCAGTACTTC.

This clonotype was seen repeatedly, ten times or more. The chain recombines TRBV7-2 with TRBJ1-2; 9 bases map to TRBD1. V trimming: 0 bases; J trimming: 5 bases; junction bases outside the gene matches: 4. This CDR3 has 15 residues. Germline V gene sequence: CDR1 SGHTA, CDR2 FQGNSA. Here the CDR3 DNA reads TGTGCCAGCAGCTTAGCGGACAGGGGATGGTATGGCTACACCTTC. This translates into CASSLADRGWYGYTF.

This clonotype was seen many times. The V gene is TRBV7-3, the J gene TRBJ2-5, with D possibly TRBD2 on 5 matching bases. V shed 1 base and J shed 3 bases, with 6 bases lying between them. This CDR3 has 13 residues. Germline assignment: CDR1 SGHTA and CDR2 FQGTGA. This CDR3 is CASSLNGEETQYF. Here the CDR3 DNA reads TGTGCCAGCAGCTTAAACGGGGAAGAGACCCAGTACTTC.

Comment on this clonotype: The junction departs from germline at one end; a sequencing error may be responsible. The genes are TRBV7-8 and TRBJ2-7, with 7 bases aligning to TRBD1. CDR3 size: 16 residues. Germline values: CDR1 SGHVS, CDR2 FQNEAQ. CDR3 DNA: TGTGCCAGCAGCTTAGTTACTGGACAGGTTTACTACGAGCGGTACTTC. It translates to CASSLVTGQVYYERYF.

This clonotype was observed once. The gene calls are TRBV28 and TRBJ2-7, with D perhaps TRBD1 (6 bases). Germline V gene data show CDR1 as MDHEN and CDR2 as SYDVKM. This CDR3 is built from 15 residues. Trimming took 6 bases from V and 6 from J, leaving 21 bases between them. CDR3 bases: TGTGCCAGCAGCCCCCAGGGGCCTGGTTTAGGCGAGCAGTACTTC. Protein product: CASSPQGPGLGEQYF. Full variable domain (rest looked up from reference TRBV28 and TRBJ2-7): DVKVTQSSRYLVKRTGEKVFLECVQDMDHENMFWYRQDPGLGLRLIYFSYDVKMKEKGDIPEGYSVSREKKERFSLILESASTNQTSMYLCASSPQGPGLGEQYFGPGTRLTVT.

This clonotype showed up many times. The gene calls are TRBV28 and TRBJ2-3, with 9 nucleotides matching TRBD1. The germline CDR1 and CDR2 sequences are MDHEN and SYDVKM. CDR3 length: 14 amino acids. After removal of 5 bases from V and 6 bases from J, the junction contained 6 bases not matched to a gene. The CDR3 DNA reads TGTGCCAGCAGTACCACAGGGGGCGAGGATACGCAGTATTTT. Amino acids: CASSTTGGEDTQYF.

The chain is built from TRBV11-2 and TRBJ2-3, with D perhaps given as TRBD1 or TRBD2 (5 bases each). Looked up from germline, CDR1 is SGHAT and CDR2 is FQNNGV. The CDR3 has 13 amino acids. V was trimmed by 5 bases and J by 10 bases, leaving 16 bases between them. The CDR3 sequence: CASSGMLGEPQYF. In DNA, the CDR3 is TGTGCCAGCAGCGGAATGCTGGGGGAGCCGCAGTATTTT.

The chain couples TRBV29-1 to TRBJ2-3; D not resolved. Trimming pared 6 bases from V and 2 bases from J, leaving 6 bases between. Germline V gene sequence: CDR1 SQVTM, CDR2 ANQGSEA. This CDR3 region has 11 residues. CDR3 DNA sequence: TGCAGCGTGGGCTCCACAGATACGCAGTATTTT. Protein product: CSVGSTDTQYF.

This clonotype was counted a few times. The rearrangement joins TRBV5-1 to TRBJ2-7; weak D call: TRBD1 (5 bases). Germline CDR1 reads SGHRS; CDR2 reads YFSETQ. The CDR3 contains 13 residues. The V gene lost 4 bases and the J gene lost 4 bases, with 12 bases spanning the gap. This chain's CDR3 is CASSHDRRYEQYF. In DNA form, the CDR3 reads TGCGCCAGCAGCCATGACAGAAGATACGAGCAGTACTTC.